This entry lists 3 T cell receptor beta chains sequenced from one sample in a study of Tregs in tolerant kidney transplant recipients. Clones were sequenced by immunoSEQ multiplex PCR, and TCRdb holds only the in-frame ones, with some missing. Its clone listing holds around 48,000 clones. The material was CD4+ T cells from blood, obtained before the transplant. The receptor source for this set is a human donor who received a combined kidney and bone marrow transplant.

As regards this clone: Compared with germline, one end of the junction differs, possibly owing to a read error. The CDR3 end falls 3 residues outside the read, so it is completed with the germline J gene. V gene TRBV7-7 combines with J gene TRBJ1-5, with TRBD1 matching over 7 bases. Per germline, CDR1 SSHAT and CDR2 FNYEAQ (reference sequence). This CDR3 has 16 amino acids. The CDR3 region is CASSLDRERGNQPQHF. Incomplete CDR3 DNA: TGTGCTAGCAGCTTAGACAGGGAGAGGGGCAATCAGCCC.

As to this clone: The read terminates 3 residues ahead of where the CDR3 ends, so the germline J gene completes it. The chain recombines TRBV18 with TRBJ2-1; 10 bases align to TRBD2. The trim removed 2 bases at V and 9 bases at J, leaving 10 bases unmatched. Germline CDR1 reads KGHSH; CDR2 reads LQKENI. The CDR3 consists of 16 residues. CDR3 region: CASSPFTKREGGEQFF. The DNA read from the CDR3 is TGTGCCAGCTCACCATTCACCAAGCGGGAGGGCGGTGAG.

As regards this clone: The read falls 3 residues short of the CDR3 end, and the missing part is taken from the germline J gene. The chain uses TRBV2 and TRBJ2-1; D possibly corresponds to TRBD2 (6 bases). The CDR3 extends over 13 amino acids. Trimming shortened V by 7 bases and J by 7 bases, and 14 bases separated the two germline ends. CDR1 is SNHLY, CDR2 FYNNEI, per germline. The CDR3 bases that were read are TGTGCCAGCATACGGGACTTGCCGAATGAG. Translation gives CASIRDLPNE. The whole CDR3 reads CASIRDLPNEQFF. Full variable domain (outside the CDR3, taken from reference TRBV2 and TRBJ2-1): EPEVTQTPSHQVTQMGQEVILRCVPISNHLYFYWYRQILGQKVEFLVSFYNNEISEKSEIFDDQFSVERPDGSNFTLKIRSTKLEDSAMYFCASIRDLPNEQFFGPGTRLTVL.